This TCR beta chain was found in a study of blood T cells in healthy people across ages. Overall study results and limits: Conclusively comparing naive with antigen-experienced cells was impossible with unsorted PBMCs. Naive T cell percentage showed a strong correlation with the diversity of TCR beta.

The CDR3 runs to 14 residues. Looked up from germline, CDR1 is SNHLY and CDR2 is FYNNEI. V lost 3 bases and J 5 bases, leaving 13 bases between the germline ends. About this clonotype itself: Its antigen is unknown.

Using a J-beta primer mix together with a sample-barcoded 5' primer, a second PCR was run for roughly 6 to 11 cycles. All cDNA molecules were each tagged by a template-switch adaptor with 12 random nucleotides. TCRdb reprocessed the 5' RACE reads with MiXCR, giving one entry per CDR3 protein. Found here are about 940,000 distinct CDR3 sequences, around 46% of them singletons; the top ten hold roughly 13%. The source is a man aged 25 to 45 in good health. Source material: blood. The chain joins TRBV2 to TRBJ2-5; possibly TRBD1 for D (5 bases). The CDR3 spells CASSDRVVWETQYF. The CDR3 coding sequence is TGTGCCAGCAGTGACAGGGTGGTATGGGAGACCCAGTACTTC.